Sequencing of this T cell receptor (beta chain) was carried out in a study of cytomegalovirus exposure and HLA in healthy donors (dated by TCRdb to about 2017). Looking at the study overall: An earlier analysis of some 550 of the donors reported about 250 Gb of sequence data and 100 million to 130 million unique TCR beta sequences from 150 million to 200 million T cells. Approximately 300 gigabases of sequencing data and 70 million to 100 million unique TCR sequences made up an early release that covered fewer than 650 HLA-typed donors. The genetic ancestry cluster associated with self-reported Caucasian donors included 80% to 90% of the roughly 400 genotyped donors. The study aimed to test whether signatures of past pathogen exposure could be identified by cataloging public T cell receptors. The T cell repertoires of 550 to 850 subjects were profiled by immunosequencing and related to cytomegalovirus serostatus. A separate validation cohort of about 110 different subjects was used in addition to the 666-subject first cohort. To predict cytomegalovirus infection status, the study combined high-throughput TCR immunosequencing, statistical association of individual TCRs with disease status, and machine learning. A later analysis re-analyzed previously published TCR beta repertoires from about 730 donors and added high-resolution HLA genotyping to study TCR occurrence patterns. The later analysis used no new phenotypic data to find candidate immune exposures, relying instead on TCR beta sequences and their occurrence across donors. In an earlier analysis of around 540 of the donors, high-throughput TCR beta sequencing was used to judge whether each TCR beta V gene segment behaved as functional or pseudogenic. Donor age, sex, ethnicity and CMV serostatus were compiled together with the repertoire data. A later genetic analysis used genome-wide SNP genotypes for about 55% of the 666 donors, treating that subset as a discovery cohort. Every repertoire in the discovery cohort had been generated on one and the same sequencing platform. Class I and class II HLA loci were covered by the typing at four-digit resolution. Typing coverage differed by locus: A, B, C, DRB1 and DQB1 were typed in about 620-630 donors, DQA1 in about 560, DPA1 in some 610, and DPB1 in 450 to 490. Several DR-DQ haplotypes were handled as single units for association and clustering, since linkage in the cohort was strong. Among roughly 400 genotyped donors of the cohort, an average of roughly 230,000 unique TCR beta nucleotide sequences was sequenced per donor, of which 15% to 20% were non-productive.

The germline V gene specifies SGHDT as CDR1 and YYEEEE as CDR2. The junction shows trimming of 3 bases on V and 6 bases on J, plus 21 bases between the germline ends. Counted from cysteine to phenylalanine, this CDR3 has 16 amino acids. The CDR3 DNA has 48 bases and is translated from base 1. The library relied on the immunoSEQ multiplex PCR assay. A mixture of 60 forward primers for TCR Vbeta segments and 13 reverse primers for TCR Jbeta segments was used in the multiplex PCR. The CDR3 region of rearranged TCR beta genes was amplified from genomic DNA with a multiplex PCR assay. On the Illumina HiSeq System, the amplified TCR beta libraries were sequenced as 87-base-pair reads. Per the source publication's procedure: Across the 670 or so repertoires, a later analysis counted approximately 75 million unique TCR beta chains, roughly 11 million of which were shared by at least two donors. Raw reads were error-corrected and collapsed into unique sequences by a nearest-neighbor algorithm in which closely related sequences were merged to remove PCR and sequencing errors. CDR3 sequences were aligned to IMGT reference sequences to assign V, D and J gene segments. For a sequence to be retained, a match of at least six nucleotides to both a V gene segment and a J gene segment was required. A rearrangement was called productive if the CDR3 had no stop codons and remained in frame with V and J, and every other rearrangement was called non-productive. Following IMGT convention, CDR3 was defined as the stretch from the second conserved V-encoded cysteine to the conserved J-encoded phenylalanine. The earlier analysis of around 640 of the donors excluded sequences that lacked an unambiguous match to a single V gene segment. In an earlier analysis of 450 to 700 of the donors, V segments were called functional above 56.7% productive rearrangements and were called segregating when the between-donor standard deviation exceeded 5%. To diagnose cytomegalovirus status from the catalog of TCR beta chain sequences, a statistical classification framework was built. A later analysis assigned V and J genes by comparing TCR nucleotide sequences with IMGT/GENE-DB human TR gene sequences. The TCRdist pipeline was used in a later analysis to assign CDR3 sequences and most-parsimonious VDJ recombination scenarios. A later analysis defined each TCR beta chain by its CDR3 amino acid sequence plus V-gene family, and excluded reads lacking a unique V-gene family. To address suspected cross-contamination and a sequencing artifact, a later analysis removed a few hundred highly shared, low-generation-probability nucleotide sequences. For each public chain, a later analysis derived a clonal expansion index from normalized ranks of inferred template counts within each repertoire. In a later analysis, generation probabilities were computed using a VDJ recombination model fitted to out-of-frame rearrangements, and the results were checked against IGoR. A later analysis scored TCR-TCR, TCR-HLA and TCR-CMV co-occurrence with hypergeometric tests, applying a repertoire-size bias correction to TCR pairs. To estimate false discovery rates, a later analysis permuted the HLA or CMV assignments 20 times. In a later analysis, co-occurring TCRs were grouped with DBSCAN, and TCRdist sequence similarity was added when clustering was performed within HLA-allele-positive subsets. Repertoires with fewer than 30,000 or more than 120,000 public chains, plus five repertoires with anomalous nucleotide sharing, were excluded from co-occurrence clustering. TCRdb obtained this table from immuneACCESS and retained in-frame rearrangements with V and J assigned. These tables miss some clones; where compared with another copy, unresolved V genes account for less than half of the shortfall, and the remainder is unexplained. That table supplies the V and J calls and clone size; D and trimming were determined from the DNA. The sample includes under 200,000 clones, with roughly 80% observed a single time. The ten biggest clones cover 8% to 10% of the sample.

The cohort consisted of 650 to 700 healthy bone marrow donors. At the time of sampling, every cohort member was nominally healthy, though immune exposures that went unrecorded were likely present. The donor was CMV seropositive and belonged to the group of 250 to 300 seropositive cohort members. Each donor provided a peripheral blood sample, and peripheral blood mononuclear cells were used for TCR beta sequencing. The Qiagen DNeasy Blood Extraction Kit was used to extract genomic DNA from the blood cell samples. The paper as a whole reports these results and caveats: A further reported finding was that TCR beta sequences accurately predicted the HLA-A and HLA-B alleles for most subjects in the first cohort. In vitro tests confirmed that a few of the cytomegalovirus-associated TCR beta chains recognize cytomegalovirus antigens. A later analysis found that TCR association rates varied across HLA loci, with DRB1 alleles showing the most associated TCRs and HLA-C alleles the fewest. Strong co-occurrence of HLA alleles, especially DR and DQ, made assigning TCR associations to individual alleles difficult. A group of highly shared sequence variants was considered likely to be a technical artifact of the sequencing pipeline. Because the 87-base-pair reads could not distinguish some IMGT-functional V segments, including TRBV6-2 and TRBV6-3, those segments were excluded. Because counts were too low, under 20 rarely observed V segments, including chromosome 9 orphons, were left out of the earlier analysis of over 550 of the donors. An association between a missense DCLRE1C variant and V-gene and J-gene trimming of TCR beta chains was found in a later genetic analysis and replicated in an independent cohort. According to the authors, the approach could potentially be generalized to other disease states and immunological phenotypes. CMV serostatus was the only immune exposure information available for the cohort. In the study, 150 to 200 TCR beta chains were listed as associated with cytomegalovirus. An earlier analysis of around 540 of the donors showed that most TCR beta V segments appeared in productive rearrangements either about 87% or about 30% of the time, which broadly matched IMGT annotations. In a later analysis, some 18,000 TCR beta sequences were associated with specific HLA alleles at a false discovery rate of 0.05. While some public TCRs were present in many individuals, most TCR sequences turned up only very rarely across donors. The cohort was sequenced for TCR beta chains only, and without alpha or paired-chain data the features that could be detected were limited. Compared with the approximately 700-donor mean, donors in an Asian-associated ancestry cluster had fewer N-insertions in productive TCRs, according to a later genetic analysis. Linkage disequilibrium might explain the correlated functional status among segregating V segments, but an unknown experimental factor could not be excluded. Sequencing depth was assumed to be roughly uniform across donors in the presence/absence analyses, though that assumption may not hold. Because HLA typing was missing for some donors at each locus, association tests included only the typed subset. Compared with equally common non-associated chains, HLA-associated TCR beta chains in a later analysis were more clonally expanded and had lower generation probabilities. The classifier was reported to diagnose cytomegalovirus status with high specificity and sensitivity in both the original and validation cohorts. In a later analysis, most CMV-associated TCR beta chains were found to appear HLA-restricted, with HLA associations seemingly driven largely by CMV exposure. A later analysis reported that several top co-occurrence clusters appeared linked to parvovirus B19, influenza, CMV and Epstein-Barr virus.

Turning to this clone: No cognate antigen has been identified for it. One base away there is no much larger clone; base qualities are not given.

This TCR was sampled from a male donor in good health and CMV-seropositive. The chain uses TRBV5-6 and TRBJ1-1; no D gene can be assigned with confidence. Sequencing was done on a sample of PBMCs. The CDR3 region reads CASSSPFDMLNSEAFF. The nucleotide sequence is given as TGTGCCAGCAGCTCACCTTTTGACATGCTCAATTCTGAAGCTTTCTTT. The full variable domain, completed from the reference TRBV5-6 and TRBJ1-1 proteins outside the CDR3, reads DAGVTQSPTHLIKTRGQQVTLRCSPKSGHDTVSWYQQALGQGPQFIFQYYEEEERQRGNFPDRFSGHQFPNYSSELNVNALLLGDSALYLCASSSPFDMLNSEAFFGQGTRLTVV.